The source of this T cell receptor (beta chain) is a study of low-dose radiotherapy and immunotherapy resistance in tumors (dated by TCRdb to between 2021 and 2024). General notes on the study: Cohort 1 received 0.5 Gy per fraction every 2 weeks, with a prescribed total PTV dose of 6.5 Gy. Cohort 2 received 1 Gy per fraction every two weeks, with a total of 13 Gy over 26 weeks. Patients were given nivolumab as a 240 mg flat dose every two weeks and ipilimumab at 1 mg/kg every six weeks, with both drugs delivered intravenously. Cyclophosphamide 200 mg/m2 was administered intravenously every two weeks, one day before each radiation and immunotherapy administration. Patients took aspirin 300 mg orally once daily for four cycles, starting on cycle 1 day 1. First-strand cDNA was synthesized using Superscript III and a set of TRAV- and TRBV-specific primers, so that both TCRalpha and TCRbeta chains were covered. Trial participants were not randomized into treatment groups. The translational analysis covered eight patients: three from the first dose cohort and the first five from the second dose cohort.

A remark on this clonotype: What antigen it recognizes has not been identified. No much larger clonotype is one base removed from it; base qualities were not supplied.

V is clipped by 3 bases and J by 3 bases, and the sequence between their germline boundaries is 20 bases long. The CDR3, cysteine through phenylalanine, is 18 amino acids long. The CDR3 DNA has 54 bases and is translated from base 1. Reading the germline V gene gives CDR1 KGHDR and CDR2 SFDVKD. For sequencing, an Illumina HiSeq 2500 was employed. TCRs were amplified with Phusion for 20 PCR cycles, with a constant-region primer paired with the adapter attached to the V primers. The MessageAmp II aRNA Amplification Kit was used to amplify the isolated mRNA, with in vitro transcription run for approximately 15 hours at 37 degrees C. The Dynabeads mRNA DIRECT Purification Kit was used to isolate mRNA for TCR sequencing. Indexed Illumina adapters were added in a second Phusion PCR of around 27 cycles, and the PCR products were purified with AMPure XP beads. The paper's processing steps were these. Custom Perl scripts pooled TCR sequences encoding the same protein, removed out-of-frame sequences and computed each clonotype's abundance. TCR sequences supported by only a single read were excluded from analysis. Repertoire metrics included Shannon entropy, Gini index, clonality, richness, and frequency of TCRs shared between repertoires. TCRdb redid the processing of the public reads, applying fastp at Q25 and MiXCR, and retained in-frame beta chains. Each record represents a unique CDR3 protein, reported with the most common genes and DNA among its rows. The V and J calls were not made by the authors but by TCRdb's processing. Across this sample there are roughly 50,000 distinct CDR3 sequences, with approximately 35% seen only once. Of the sample, approximately 8% is held by the ten largest clones.

Reading the label with the study, this specimen's time point is: after trial treatment. This specimen's treatment or condition label, per the study, means: LDRT plus nivolumab, ipilimumab, low-dose cyclophosphamide and aspirin (RACIN trial). Donors were enrolled in RACIN, a single-arm phase I dose-escalation trial in which nivolumab, ipilimumab, aspirin, low-dose cyclophosphamide and low-dose radiotherapy were combined. To be eligible, a patient needed to have an advanced solid tumor that was TIL-negative. This TCR was sampled from a male donor with rectosigmoid adenocarcinoma. The rearranged segments are TRBV24-1 and TRBJ2-4, and perhaps TRBD1 as D gene, on 6 matching bases. This specimen was PBMCs, taken after low-dose radiotherapy plus immunotherapy. The CDR3 loop reads CATSDDPIQGVGKNIQYF. The base sequence is TGTGCCACCAGTGATGACCCCATACAGGGAGTCGGCAAAAACATTCAGTACTTC.